The T cell receptor (beta chain) described here comes from a study of cytomegalovirus exposure and HLA in healthy donors. Notes on the study in general: A later analysis associated about 18,000 TCR beta sequences with HLA alleles at a 0.05 false discovery rate. TCR beta V segments were, for the most part, productive about 87% or about 30% of the time in an earlier analysis.

V shed 5 bases and J 2 bases; nucleotides not matched to a gene: 15. The CDR3 consists of 17 residues. The germline V gene encodes CDR1 SGHTA and CDR2 FQGNSA. The PCR employed 60 Vbeta primers together with 13 Jbeta primers. Measured with immunoSEQ multiplex PCR; TCRdb has only the in-frame clones, and not every one. The table has more than 100,000 clones, around 72% seen once. As for this clone: Its specificity is not known.

This receptor was taken from a man aged 50 to 59 in good health and CMV-seropositive. Sequenced sample: PBMCs. The chain employs TRBV7-2 and TRBJ2-7, with 7 positions matching TRBD1. The CDR3 DNA follows: TGTGCCAGCAGCCCAGTTCAGCAGGGGGTTCGCCCCTACGAGCAGTACTTC. Translation gives CASSPVQQGVRPYEQYF.